This T cell receptor (beta chain) was sequenced during a study of identical twins. TCRdb called the 5' RACE reads again in MiXCR, with one record for every CDR3 protein. Here the sample spans a few hundred thousand distinct CDR3 sequences, roughly 9.5% being singletons. With respect to this clonotype: Its antigen is undetermined.

The germline V gene has CDR1 SGHTA and CDR2 FQGNSA. This CDR3 has 14 residues. The V and J ends lost 5 bases and 8 bases, in that order; junction bases with no gene match: 7. Findings and limits, study-wide: The models gave estimates that fell short of the out-of-frame TCR alpha sharing seen in monozygotic twins. Out-of-frame alpha sequences common to twins exhibited an excess of low generation probability.

The data also belong to a second study, concerning yellow fever vaccine responses in identical twins.

Sequencing used PBMCs. The clonotype was recovered from a woman aged 18-35 years in good health. V usage is TRBV7-2 and J usage is TRBJ2-4, with TRBD1 matching 9 bases. CDR3 DNA sequence: TGTGCCAGCAGCCTAGGGGGACAGGGACACATTCAGTACTTC. Residues: CASSLGGQGHIQYF.